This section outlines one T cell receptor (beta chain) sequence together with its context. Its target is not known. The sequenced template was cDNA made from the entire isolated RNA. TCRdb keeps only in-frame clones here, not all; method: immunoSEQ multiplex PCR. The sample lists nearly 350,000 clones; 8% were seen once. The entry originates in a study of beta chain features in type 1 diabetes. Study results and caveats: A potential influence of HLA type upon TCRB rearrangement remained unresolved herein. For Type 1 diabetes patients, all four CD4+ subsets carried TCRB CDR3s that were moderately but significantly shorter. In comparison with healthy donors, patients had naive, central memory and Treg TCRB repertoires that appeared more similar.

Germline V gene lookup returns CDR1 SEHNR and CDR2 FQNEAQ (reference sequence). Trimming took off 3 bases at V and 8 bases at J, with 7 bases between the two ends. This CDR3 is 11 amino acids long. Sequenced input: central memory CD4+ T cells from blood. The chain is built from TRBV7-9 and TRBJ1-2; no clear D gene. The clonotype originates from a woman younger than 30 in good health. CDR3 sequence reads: CASSFSEGYTF. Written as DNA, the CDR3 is TGTGCCAGCAGCTTTTCTGAAGGCTACACCTTC.